This is a list of T cell receptor beta chains from one sample in a study of T cell responses to AZD1222 COVID-19 vaccine. The repertoire was sequenced with immunoSEQ multiplex PCR; TCRdb's copy has only in-frame clones and lacks some. The table lists 150,000 or so clones, 91% of them singletons. Sequences were derived from peripheral blood, sampled on day 0 of AZD1222 vaccination. The receptors were sampled from an adult in good health. The CDR3 runs from the conserved cysteine through the conserved F or W. The order of the fields is V gene, clone size, J gene, D gene, CDR3 DNA, CDR3 protein. A D gene is named only where the DNA matches it firmly. Clone size is not always given. Where it is, it says once, few, many or a class for expanded clones.

v_call: TRBV6-6
clone_size: few
j_call: TRBJ2-7
d_call: TRBD1
cdr3_nt: TGTGCCAGCAGGGGACAGACAGGGAAGGAAGGCGAGCAGTACTTC
cdr3_aa: CASRGQTGKEGEQYF

v_call: TRBV7-2
clone_size: -
j_call: TRBJ2-4
d_call: -
cdr3_nt: TGTGCCAGCAGCTGGGGTCTAGTTCCCCCAACTCAGTACTTC
cdr3_aa: CASSWGLVPPTQYF

v_call: TRBV7-2
clone_size: -
j_call: TRBJ1-3
d_call: -
cdr3_nt: TGTGCCAGCAGCTTAGACAGTTTTGGAAACACCATATATTTT
cdr3_aa: CASSLDSFGNTIYF

v_call: TRBV11-3
clone_size: -
j_call: TRBJ2-7
d_call: -
cdr3_nt: TGTGCCAGCAGCTTAGACGGGAAAGATTACGAGCAGTACTTC
cdr3_aa: CASSLDGKDYEQYF

v_call: TRBV2
clone_size: -
j_call: TRBJ1-4
d_call: TRBD1
cdr3_nt: TGTGCCAGCAGCATGGGACAGACTAATGAAAAACTGTTTTTT
cdr3_aa: CASSMGQTNEKLFF

v_call: TRBV10-3
clone_size: once
j_call: TRBJ2-6
d_call: TRBD1
cdr3_nt: TGTGCCATGTCCGTAGGACAGGGTTTCTCTGGGGCCAACGTCCTGACTTTC
cdr3_aa: CAMSVGQGFSGANVLTF

v_call: TRBV7-9
clone_size: once
j_call: TRBJ2-5
d_call: -
cdr3_nt: TGTGCCAGCAGCCCGTCGGGCGGGAAAGAGACCCAGTACTTC
cdr3_aa: CASSPSGGKETQYF

v_call: TRBV25-1
clone_size: few
j_call: TRBJ2-7
d_call: -
cdr3_nt: TGTGCCAGCAGGGGGGACCTCTACGAGCAGTACTTC
cdr3_aa: CASRGDLYEQYF

v_call: TRBV5-1
clone_size: -
j_call: TRBJ2-7
d_call: TRBD1
cdr3_nt: TGCGCCAGCAGCCCGACAGGGAATCACTACGAGCAGTACTTC
cdr3_aa: CASSPTGNHYEQYF

v_call: TRBV24-1
clone_size: -
j_call: TRBJ1-2
d_call: -
cdr3_nt: TGTGCCACCAGTGGAGGTTGGGATAACTATGGCTACACCTTC
cdr3_aa: CATSGGWDNYGYTF

v_call: TRBV18
clone_size: -
j_call: TRBJ2-7
d_call: TRBD1
cdr3_nt: TGTGCCAGCTCACCACAGACAGGGTCTTACGAGCAGTACTTC
cdr3_aa: CASSPQTGSYEQYF

v_call: TRBV24-1
clone_size: -
j_call: TRBJ2-7
d_call: -
cdr3_nt: TGTGCCACCAGTGATCCGAGGGCTGAAACCTACGAGCAGTACTTC
cdr3_aa: CATSDPRAETYEQYF

v_call: TRBV10-3
clone_size: -
j_call: TRBJ2-2
d_call: -
cdr3_nt: TGTGCCATCAGTGAATCTGTCGGTTACACCGGGGAGCTGTTTTTT
cdr3_aa: CAISESVGYTGELFF

v_call: TRBV2
clone_size: -
j_call: TRBJ1-2
d_call: -
cdr3_nt: TGTGCCAGCAGTCTCGTAAATGGTCATGGCTACACCTTC
cdr3_aa: CASSLVNGHGYTF

v_call: TRBV19
clone_size: -
j_call: TRBJ1-5
d_call: -
cdr3_nt: TGTGCCAGTAGTATCCTCCGCCATTCTGATCAGCCCCAGCATTTT
cdr3_aa: CASSILRHSDQPQHF

v_call: TRBV11-3
clone_size: -
j_call: TRBJ2-2
d_call: -
cdr3_nt: TGTGCCAGCAGCCCAACGGGGCAGTCGAACACCGGGGAGCTGTTTTTT
cdr3_aa: CASSPTGQSNTGELFF

v_call: TRBV6-2/TRBV6-3
clone_size: -
j_call: TRBJ1-5
d_call: -
cdr3_nt: TGTGCCAGCAGCCCCCCGGGGTCCTTCAATCAGCCCCAGCATTTT
cdr3_aa: CASSPPGSFNQPQHF

v_call: TRBV29-1
clone_size: -
j_call: TRBJ1-2
d_call: TRBD1
cdr3_nt: TGCAGCGCTCAGCGGGGACAGGGTGAGAATGGCTACACCTTC
cdr3_aa: CSAQRGQGENGYTF

v_call: TRBV11-3
clone_size: -
j_call: TRBJ2-7
d_call: -
cdr3_nt: TGTGCCAGCAGCTTAGCCTCGGGGTGGGCAGGGGCCCCCTACGAGCAGTACTTC
cdr3_aa: CASSLASGWAGAPYEQYF

v_call: TRBV10-3
clone_size: once
j_call: TRBJ2-7
d_call: TRBD2
cdr3_nt: TGTGCCAGTTGGTCGGGACTAGAAAGTTACGAGCAGTACTTC
cdr3_aa: CASWSGLESYEQYF

v_call: TRBV5-5
clone_size: -
j_call: TRBJ2-7
d_call: -
cdr3_nt: TGTGCCAGCAGCTTGCCAGGCCGTGTCTACGAGCAGTACTTC
cdr3_aa: CASSLPGRVYEQYF

v_call: TRBV7-2
clone_size: -
j_call: TRBJ1-1
d_call: TRBD1
cdr3_nt: TGTGCCAGCAGCTTTAGAGACAGGGGGAACACTGAAGCTTTCTTT
cdr3_aa: CASSFRDRGNTEAFF

v_call: TRBV3-1/TRBV3-2
clone_size: -
j_call: TRBJ1-2
d_call: -
cdr3_nt: TGTGCCAGCAGCCGAGGGGGGCGGGGCGCCGGCTATGGCTACACCTTC
cdr3_aa: CASSRGGRGAGYGYTF

v_call: TRBV27
clone_size: -
j_call: TRBJ1-1
d_call: -
cdr3_nt: TGTGCCAGCAGTTTACAGTGGGTAGTAAACACTGAAGCTTTCTTT
cdr3_aa: CASSLQWVVNTEAFF

v_call: TRBV30
clone_size: -
j_call: TRBJ1-3
d_call: -
cdr3_nt: TGTGCCTGGAGTCGAGGGATAAGCTCTGGAAACACCATATATTTT
cdr3_aa: CAWSRGISSGNTIYF

v_call: TRBV7-3
clone_size: -
j_call: TRBJ1-1
d_call: -
cdr3_nt: TGTGCCAGCAGCTTAATAATCCGGAGTGAAGCTTTCTTT
cdr3_aa: CASSLIIRSEAFF

v_call: TRBV3-1/TRBV3-2
clone_size: -
j_call: TRBJ2-5
d_call: -
cdr3_nt: TGTGCCAGCAGCCAAAGGGGGACGGAACAAGAGACCCAGTACTTC
cdr3_aa: CASSQRGTEQETQYF

v_call: TRBV5-1
clone_size: -
j_call: TRBJ1-4
d_call: -
cdr3_nt: TGCGCCAGCAGCTTGGGTGGAGGCCTTTCAACTAATGAAAAACTGTTTTTT
cdr3_aa: CASSLGGGLSTNEKLFF

v_call: TRBV3-1/TRBV3-2
clone_size: -
j_call: TRBJ1-5
d_call: -
cdr3_nt: TGTGCCAGCAGCCAAGAGATCCCTGGGCCCCAGCATTTT
cdr3_aa: CASSQEIPGPQHF

v_call: TRBV24-1
clone_size: -
j_call: TRBJ2-7
d_call: -
cdr3_nt: TGTGCCACCAGTTCAGCCGGATCCTACGAGCAGTACTTC
cdr3_aa: CATSSAGSYEQYF

v_call: TRBV3-1/TRBV3-2
clone_size: -
j_call: TRBJ2-3
d_call: -
cdr3_nt: TGTGCCAGCAGCCAAGTTGCGGTGGGAACAGATACGCAGTATTTT
cdr3_aa: CASSQVAVGTDTQYF